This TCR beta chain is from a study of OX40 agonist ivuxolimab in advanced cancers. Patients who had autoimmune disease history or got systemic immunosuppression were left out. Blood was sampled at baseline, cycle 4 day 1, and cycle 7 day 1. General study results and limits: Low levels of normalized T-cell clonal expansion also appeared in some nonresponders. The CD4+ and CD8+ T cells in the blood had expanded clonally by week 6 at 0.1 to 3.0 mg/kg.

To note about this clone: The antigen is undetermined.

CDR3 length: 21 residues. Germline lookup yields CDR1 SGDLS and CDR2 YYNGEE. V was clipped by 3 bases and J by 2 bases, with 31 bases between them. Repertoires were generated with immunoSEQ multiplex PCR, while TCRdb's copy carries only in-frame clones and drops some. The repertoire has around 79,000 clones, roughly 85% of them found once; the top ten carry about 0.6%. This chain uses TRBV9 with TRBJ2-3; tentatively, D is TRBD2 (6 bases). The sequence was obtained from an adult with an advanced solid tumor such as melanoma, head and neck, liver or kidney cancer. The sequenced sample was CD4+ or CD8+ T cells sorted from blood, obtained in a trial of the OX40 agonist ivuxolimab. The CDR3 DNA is TGTGCCAGCAGCGGACAGCCGGCCCAAGGGTTCGGCGGGGAAACCACAGATACGCAGTATTTT. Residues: CASSGQPAQGFGGETTDTQYF.